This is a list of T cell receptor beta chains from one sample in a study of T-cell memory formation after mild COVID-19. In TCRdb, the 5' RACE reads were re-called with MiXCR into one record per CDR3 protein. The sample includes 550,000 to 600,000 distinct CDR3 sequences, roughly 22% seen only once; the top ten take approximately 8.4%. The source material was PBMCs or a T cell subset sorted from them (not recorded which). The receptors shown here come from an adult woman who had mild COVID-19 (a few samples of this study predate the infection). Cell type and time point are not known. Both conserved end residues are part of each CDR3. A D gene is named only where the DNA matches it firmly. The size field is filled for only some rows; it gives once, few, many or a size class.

TGTGCCAGCAGATTAGCGGGGACCGCGAATGAGCAGTTCTTC CASRLAGTANEQFF few TRBD2 TRBJ2-1 TRBV12-3/TRBV12-4
TGCGCCAGCAGCTTGGGGGTAGCGGGGTCCACAGATACGCAGTATTTT CASSLGVAGSTDTQYF NA TRBD2 TRBJ2-3 TRBV5-1
TGTGCCAGCAGCCATGGCCCCGCGGGAACCGGGGAGCTGTTTTTT CASSHGPAGTGELFF NA NA TRBJ2-2 TRBV5-6
TGTGCCAGCAGTTACTCGGGGGCCCCCGATACGCAGTATTTT CASSYSGAPDTQYF few NA TRBJ2-3 TRBV6-5
TGTGCCAGCAGCTCCCCCGGGGCAGGGAGAAATGGCTACACCTTC CASSSPGAGRNGYTF NA NA TRBJ1-2 TRBV7-8
TGCGCCAGCAGTCCCACCGGGACGGCGAACACCGGGGAGCTGTTTTTT CASSPTGTANTGELFF NA NA TRBJ2-2 TRBV5-1
TGTGCCAGCAGCTTTGGACGGAGGGGGGATACGCAGTATTTT CASSFGRRGDTQYF NA NA TRBJ2-3 TRBV11-2
TGTGCCAGCGAACCCATCTCTCGAAACACTGAAGCTTTCTTT CASEPISRNTEAFF NA NA TRBJ1-1 TRBV28
TGTGCCAGCAGCGCACCTCTTAAGGTATCGGAGCAGTACTTC CASSAPLKVSEQYF NA NA TRBJ2-7 TRBV7-9
TGTGCCAGCAGAGTTCCGGGACTTATCACAGATACGCAGTATTTT CASRVPGLITDTQYF NA NA TRBJ2-3 TRBV27
TGTGCCAGCAGCTTTACAGGGTTCAACTATGGCTACACCTTC CASSFTGFNYGYTF few NA TRBJ1-2 TRBV7-9
TGCAGTGCGAGACGACAGGGGATCGGGCAGCAGTTCTTC CSARRQGIGQQFF NA TRBD1 TRBJ2-1 TRBV20-1
TGTGCCAGCAGCCCCGGGACAGGGGATATTAACACTGAAGCTTTCTTT CASSPGTGDINTEAFF few TRBD1 TRBJ1-1 TRBV3-1
TGCAGCGTTTCAACCGGGGCCAACGTCCTGACTTTC CSVSTGANVLTF many NA TRBJ2-6 TRBV29-1
TGCAGTGCCAGAGACTCCTCCGCTGGGGGGGCCTTTGACATTCAGTACTTC CSARDSSAGGAFDIQYF NA NA TRBJ2-4 TRBV20-1
TGTGCCAGCAGCCCCCACCTCGGGGACCGGTCCACTGAAGCTTTCTTT CASSPHLGDRSTEAFF NA NA TRBJ1-1 TRBV6-2/TRBV6-3
TGCGCCAGCAGCGCGGTCGGGATCAGTCTCTACAATGAGCAGTTCTTC CASSAVGISLYNEQFF NA NA TRBJ2-1 TRBV5-1
TGTGCCAGCAGCCCGGGTAGCGGGAAGGGTCAAGAGACCCAGTACTTC CASSPGSGKGQETQYF few TRBD2 TRBJ2-5 TRBV7-6
TGCGCCAGCAGCCAAGGGACTAGCGGGAGAGGGGCAGATACGCAGTATTTT CASSQGTSGRGADTQYF NA TRBD2 TRBJ2-3 TRBV4-1
TGTGCCACCAGCAGGGGGGCAGGAGAGACCCAGTACTTC CATSRGAGETQYF few NA TRBJ2-5 TRBV15
TGTGCCAGCAGCGAAGGGTCAGGGGATAGCAATCAGCCCCAGCATTTT CASSEGSGDSNQPQHF NA NA TRBJ1-5 TRBV9
TGTGCCAGCAGCATAGGACAGGGGGATGGCTACACCTTC CASSIGQGDGYTF NA TRBD1 TRBJ1-2 TRBV7-9